The entry below gives a single T cell receptor (beta chain) sequence along with its context. The data stem from a study of Graves' ophthalmopathy and Graves' hyperthyroidism. As for the study in general: Hyperthyroidism counted as stable given no ophthalmopathy within 18 months of follow-up.

Included hyperthyroidism patients were aged 18 to 65 and newly diagnosed (under 2 months' duration). Among the exclusions were patients with other autoimmune diseases, uncontrolled infections, pregnancy or lactation. In germline, CDR1 is SEHNR, CDR2 FQNEAQ (reference sequence). Trimming removed 4 bases at V and 10 bases at J, with 8 bases between. This CDR3 is 11 amino acids long. The TCR beta CDR3 regions underwent amplification from RNA transcripts. First-round RT-PCR used HTBI primers; second-round multiplex PCR followed. TCRdb passed the multiplex PCR reads through MiXCR, listing each CDR3 protein once. Among roughly 600,000 distinct CDR3 sequences, about 40% were seen once, and the ten largest hold around 4.6%.

Input material: peripheral blood or thyroid tissue (not recorded which). This rearrangement joins TRBV7-9 to TRBJ2-1; unclear D gene. This TCR came from an adult man with Graves' hyperthyroidism. In DNA form, the CDR3 reads TGTGCCAGCAGCTCGTTTGGAGAGCAGTTCTTC. Translated: CASSSFGEQFF.